The present entry profiles one T cell receptor (beta chain) with its context. This receptor's antigen is unknown. Per-nucleotide qualities are absent, and no much larger clonotype sits a single base away. The source of the sample is a study of blood T cell repertoires in COVID-19 (TCRdb year 2020). Study-wide context: Samples from collaborators originated in the United States, Italy and Spain and spanned both the acute and convalescent phases of COVID-19. The material from the prospective study consisted of cDNA or gDNA derived from T cells, B-cell-depleted T cells, or PBMCs. The dataset comprised deeply sampled blood TCRbeta repertoires from subjects exposed to, actively infected with, or recovered from COVID-19. The repertoires were released in a freely available public database meant as a resource for research on the immune response to SARS-CoV-2. The samples were drawn from two sources: the first 160 participants of the ongoing ImmuneRACE study, and 1,000 to 1,500 subjects contributed by 6 global collaborators. Sample metadata almost always included a de-identified subject ID, COVID-19 status, age in years and sex. Where available, HLA class I and class II types were obtained from metadata supplied by the sample provider rather than from assay-based typing. Results and caveats for the whole study, not just this receptor: The amount of clinical and demographic metadata varied by source and participant and was provided uncurated.

The germline V gene specifies ENHRY as CDR1 and SYGVKD as CDR2. V loses 6 bases at its end and J loses 4 bases; junction bases beyond the gene matches: 2. From cysteine to phenylalanine, the CDR3 is 13 amino acids long. Only CDR3 DNA remains: 39 bases, in frame from the first base. Collaborating institutions collected whole blood in K2EDTA tubes following their own protocols. Collaborator samples were shipped for TCRbeta analysis as frozen whole blood, isolated PBMCs, or DNA extracted from either sample type. TCRbeta CDR3 regions were amplified from genomic DNA by means of the immunoSEQ Assay, a bias-controlled multiplex PCR. On the study's bioinformatics: The number of nucleated cells in each sample was estimated from the amplification of reference gene primers within the assay. Sequence reads were collapsed and filtered to measure the absolute abundance of every unique TCRbeta CDR3 rearrangement. For each sample, productive Simpson clonality was calculated as the square root of Simpson's diversity index across productive rearrangements. The immuneACCESS repertoire file appears here via TCRdb, limited to in-frame rearrangements. These files lack a portion of the clones; in checked studies, under half of the deficit traces to unresolved V genes, and the cause of the others is not known. V and J calls and clone size are copied from that table; D and trimming were computed from the DNA. The sample table shows some 45,000 clones, and about 80% are seen once. Of the sample, roughly 19% falls within the top ten clones.

This TCR was recovered from a man aged 65 to 85 with acute or convalescent COVID-19. The chain employs TRBV10-3 and TRBJ1-3; 8 nucleotides in the junction match TRBD1. Sample: peripheral blood. The DNA reads as follows: TGTGCCATCAGACAGGGGGGCGGAAACACCATATATTTT. It specifies CAIRQGGGNTIYF.